This record concerns one TCR beta chain sequence. Sequenced patients had shown CD8+CD57+ cell expansion by flow cytometry. For CDR3 and TCR beta VDJ profiling, genomic DNA was the template used. From the reads, TCRdb called clonotypes with MiXCR, one entry per CDR3 protein. The repertoire holds 200,000 to 250,000 distinct CDR3 sequences, with under 50% as singletons. The data were taken from a study of CD8+CD57+ T cells in acquired aplastic anemia. Study-wide context: Sorted CD4+ and CD8+ cells gave an average of roughly 3.2 ug of DNA.

This TCR was recovered from a human donor with aplastic anemia. Sequences were obtained from sorted CD4+, CD8+, or CD8+CD57+ T cells (not recorded which) from PBMCs.

CDR3: CASSRPPGQGTGNTIYF. The CDR3 DNA is TGCGCCAGCAGCCGACCGCCGGGGCAGGGGACCGGAAACACCATATATTTT. The V call is TRBV4-1, the J call TRBJ1-3, with a weak D call TRBD1 (6 bases). Trimming stripped 4 bases from V and 4 bases from J, with 20 bases between. The germline gives CDR1 MGHRA, CDR2 YSYEKL. The CDR3 length is 17 residues.